These T cell receptor beta chains were read from a single sample in a study of glioma-infiltrating T cells after dendritic cell vaccination. TCRdb's table, derived via immunoSEQ multiplex PCR, lists solely in-frame clones and lacks some. The table records approximately 90,000 clones, approximately 80% of them present only once. The sequencing used blood, collected after dendritic cell vaccination. These receptors were collected from a human donor with glioblastoma. CDR3s include the opening cysteine and the closing phenylalanine or tryptophan. A D gene is named only where the DNA matches it firmly. Some rows mark clone size as missing; the rest say once, few, many or name a class of expanded clone.

j_call clone_size d_call v_call cdr3_aa cdr3_nt
TRBJ1-3 NA NA TRBV5-1 CASSFTPEGNTIYF TGCGCCAGCAGCTTCACACCTGAAGGAAACACCATATATTTT
TRBJ1-2 few TRBD1 TRBV2 CASRTGTGTLNYGYTF TGTGCCAGCAGGACCGGGACAGGGACCCTAAACTATGGCTACACCTTC
TRBJ2-7 few NA TRBV6-1 CASSGSGSELYEQYF TGTGCCAGCAGTGGTTCGGGATCGGAGCTCTACGAGCAGTACTTC
TRBJ1-2 NA TRBD1 TRBV25-1 CATKGTGAYGYTF TGTGCCACCAAAGGTACAGGGGCCTATGGCTACACCTTC
TRBJ1-5 NA NA TRBV19 CASSTNLNQPQHF TGTGCCAGTAGTACGAACTTAAATCAGCCCCAGCATTTT
TRBJ1-2 NA NA TRBV5-6 CASSSPGQSNYGYTF TGTGCCAGCAGCTCACCAGGACAGAGCAACTATGGCTACACCTTC
TRBJ1-1 NA NA TRBV18 CASSTDYRDTEAFF TGTGCCAGCTCAACTGATTACCGGGACACTGAAGCTTTCTTT
TRBJ2-7 NA TRBD2 TRBV7-8 CASSPRTSGTYEQYF TGTGCCAGCAGTCCCCGGACTAGCGGAACCTACGAGCAGTACTTC
TRBJ1-5 NA NA TRBV7-6 CASSQSPKGGSQPQHF TGTGCCAGCAGCCAAAGCCCCAAGGGAGGGAGTCAGCCCCAGCATTTT
TRBJ2-7 once NA TRBV5-4 CASSRDRSHEQYF TGTGCCAGCAGCCGTGACAGGTCCCACGAGCAGTACTTC
TRBJ1-2 NA TRBD1 TRBV29-1 CSVEGQGNYGYTF TGCAGCGTTGAGGGACAGGGGAACTATGGCTACACCTTC
TRBJ2-1 few NA TRBV5-1 CASLGETYNEQFF TGCGCCAGCCTTGGGGAGACGTACAATGAGCAGTTCTTC
TRBJ2-3 NA NA TRBV19 CASSIGALSTDTQYF TGTGCCAGTAGTATAGGGGCGCTTAGCACAGATACGCAGTATTTT
TRBJ2-1 few TRBD2 TRBV2 CASSTTSGEPYNEQFF TGTGCCAGCAGTACGACTAGCGGGGAACCCTACAATGAGCAGTTCTTC
TRBJ2-3 once TRBD2 TRBV11-2 CASSLSPSGRTDTQYF TGTGCCAGCAGCTTATCCCCCAGCGGGAGGACAGATACGCAGTATTTT
TRBJ1-2 NA TRBD1 TRBV25-1 CASSPQGARGGYTF TGTGCCAGCAGTCCACAGGGGGCCCGTGGTGGCTACACCTTC
TRBJ2-1 NA TRBD2 TRBV7-3 CASSLSASGRRGANEQFF TGTGCCAGCAGCTTATCGGCTAGCGGGAGGAGAGGGGCCAATGAGCAGTTCTTC
TRBJ1-6 once TRBD1 TRBV28 CASSHRDRALGTLHF TGTGCCAGCAGTCACCGGGACAGGGCCTTAGGGACCCTCCACTTT
TRBJ2-2 NA TRBD2 TRBV2 CASRLLAGDTGELFF TGTGCCAGCAGGCTACTAGCGGGTGATACCGGGGAGCTGTTTTTT
TRBJ1-2 NA NA TRBV29-1 CSAPAGALGGYTF TGCAGCGCTCCCGCGGGGGCGCTAGGAGGCTACACCTTC
TRBJ1-5 NA TRBD1 TRBV5-1 CASSLTGNQPQHF TGCGCCAGCAGTCTGACAGGGAATCAGCCCCAGCATTTT
TRBJ2-7 few TRBD2 TRBV7-2 CASSFRGLAVDEQYF TGTGCCAGCAGCTTTCGAGGACTAGCGGTCGACGAGCAGTACTTC
TRBJ1-2 NA TRBD1 TRBV2 CASGVDRDGYTF TGTGCCAGCGGGGTGGACAGGGACGGCTACACCTTC
TRBJ1-2 NA NA TRBV6-5 CASSWAASSGYTF TGTGCCAGCAGCTGGGCAGCAAGTTCCGGCTACACCTTC
TRBJ1-1 once NA TRBV6-1 CASSEALRDVLVTEAFF TGTGCCAGCAGTGAAGCGCTTCGGGATGTGCTGGTCACTGAAGCTTTCTTT
TRBJ2-4 NA TRBD1 TRBV10-3 CATNRGEGSKNIQYF TGTGCCACCAACAGGGGCGAGGGATCCAAAAACATTCAGTACTTC
TRBJ2-7 NA NA TRBV4-2 CASSQEGGVGYEQYF TGTGCCAGCAGCCAAGAGGGGGGAGTTGGGTACGAGCAGTACTTC
TRBJ2-5 once TRBD2 TRBV15 CATSRDWAGGRETQYF TGTGCCACCAGCAGAGATTGGGCGGGGGGGCGAGAGACCCAGTACTTC
TRBJ2-1 NA TRBD2 TRBV27 CASLSGRAAVSSYNEQFF TGTGCCAGCCTTAGCGGGAGGGCCGCGGTAAGCTCCTACAATGAGCAGTTCTTC
TRBJ1-2 NA NA TRBV5-6 CASSLVGGINYGYTF TGTGCCAGCAGCTTGGTTGGAGGGATAAACTATGGCTACACCTTC
TRBJ1-2 NA TRBD1 TRBV6-1 CASRGTGETYGYTF TGTGCCAGCAGGGGGACAGGAGAGACCTATGGCTACACCTTC
TRBJ2-3 NA TRBD1 TRBV27 CASSFRDRPPDTQYF TGTGCCAGCAGTTTCCGGGACAGACCCCCAGATACGCAGTATTTT
TRBJ2-3 NA TRBD2 TRBV5-4 CASSAGTSGGAGGRDTQYF TGTGCCAGCAGCGCCGGGACTAGCGGGGGCGCTGGGGGTCGGGATACGCAGTATTTT
TRBJ2-1 NA NA TRBV5-1 CASRPGERNEQFF TGCGCCAGCAGGCCAGGGGAGAGGAATGAGCAGTTCTTC
TRBJ1-2 NA TRBD1 TRBV27 CASSFLETGGYGYTF TGTGCCAGCAGTTTCCTCGAAACAGGGGGCTATGGCTACACCTTC
TRBJ1-3 once NA TRBV13 CASSLGRPSLADTIYF TGTGCCAGCAGCTTAGGCCGTCCGTCCCTAGCGGACACCATATATTTT
TRBJ2-6 NA TRBD1 TRBV7-2 CASSSPRTGNSGANVLTF TGTGCCAGCAGCTCACCAAGGACAGGCAACTCTGGGGCCAACGTCCTGACTTTC
TRBJ1-4 NA NA TRBV7-2 CASSLGLREKLFF TGTGCCAGCAGCTTAGGTCTCCGGGAAAAACTGTTTTTT
TRBJ1-5 NA NA TRBV4-1 CASSPLAGSSNQPQHF TGCGCCAGCAGCCCTCTTGCGGGATCTAGCAATCAGCCCCAGCATTTT
TRBJ1-4 NA NA TRBV10-3 CAISEGATNEKLFF TGTGCCATCAGCGAGGGAGCAACTAATGAAAAACTGTTTTTT
TRBJ1-6 few NA TRBV6-1 CASSLTSSPLHF TGTGCCAGCAGTTTGACAAGTTCACCCCTCCACTTT
TRBJ2-2 few TRBD1 TRBV30 CAWSFTGGSGELFF TGTGCCTGGAGTTTTACAGGGGGGTCCGGGGAGCTGTTTTTT
TRBJ2-1 NA NA TRBV7-3 CASSNKGDNEQFF TGTGCCAGCAGCAACAAAGGGGACAATGAGCAGTTCTTC
TRBJ1-4 NA TRBD1 TRBV5-1 CASSLSQGSEKLFF TGCGCCAGCAGCCTCTCACAGGGGTCGGAAAAACTGTTTTTT
TRBJ2-5 NA TRBD2 TRBV2 CASRLAGGVETQYF TGTGCCAGCAGACTAGCGGGAGGAGTTGAGACCCAGTACTTC
TRBJ2-7 NA NA TRBV20-1 CSADRADEQYF TGCAGTGCCGACCGTGCGGACGAGCAGTACTTC
TRBJ2-1 NA TRBD2 TRBV5-1 CASSWILAGELSEQFF TGCGCCAGCAGCTGGATACTAGCGGGAGAGCTTAGTGAGCAGTTCTTC
TRBJ2-3 few TRBD2 TRBV29-1 CSVTGLAGGPSLDTQYF TGCAGCGTTACCGGACTAGCGGGAGGGCCGAGTCTAGATACGCAGTATTTT
TRBJ1-4 NA TRBD1 TRBV4-1 CASSLERMTGGGEKLFF TGCGCCAGCAGCCTGGAACGGATGACAGGGGGTGGAGAAAAACTGTTTTTT
TRBJ2-7 NA TRBD2 TRBV7-9 CASSQTGLAASSSYEQYF TGTGCCAGCAGCCAAACCGGACTAGCGGCGTCGAGCTCCTACGAGCAGTACTTC
TRBJ2-5 NA NA TRBV6-5 CASSYVGTKQETQYF TGTGCCAGCAGTTACGTGGGCACCAAACAAGAGACCCAGTACTTC
TRBJ1-4 NA NA TRBV28 CAIDDRNEKLFF TGCGCCATTGACGACAGGAATGAAAAACTGTTTTTT